A single sample gave rise to the 20 T cell receptor beta chains below, sequenced in a study of blood T cell repertoires in COVID-19. Using immunoSEQ multiplex PCR, the repertoire was profiled, and TCRdb retains in-frame clones only, with some absent. The top ten clones hold around 2.9% of a sample with some 90,000 clones, roughly 90% of them seen once. The sequencing input was peripheral blood. The receptors derive from a man in his fifties or sixties with COVID-19, enrolled during active disease.

This chain connects TRBV5-5 to TRBJ1-1, with 7 bases fitting TRBD1. The V and J ends lost 2 bases and 4 bases, in that order; junction bases with no gene match: 5. The CDR3 covers 14 residues. Looked up from germline, CDR1 is SGHKS and CDR2 is YYEKEE (reference sequence). CDR3 amino acids: CASSLKQGSTEAFF. Here the CDR3 DNA reads TGTGCCAGCAGCTTAAAACAGGGGAGCACTGAAGCTTTCTTT.

This CDR3 reads CASSLSSVRSSETQYF. CDR3 coding DNA: TGTGCCAGCAGCTTAAGTAGTGTCCGGAGCTCAGAGACCCAGTACTTC. J is TRBJ2-5 and V is TRBV11-2; no clear D. V was shortened by 2 bases and J by 4 bases, with 17 bases between the two germline ends. Germline-derived CDR1 and CDR2 are SGHAT and FQNNGV. CDR3 size: 16 residues.

The V and J genes are TRBV5-1 and TRBJ2-3; D perhaps matches TRBD2 (6 bases). The CDR3 is 16 amino acids. Germline V lookup: CDR1 SGHRS, CDR2 YFSETQ. Trimming removed 7 bases from V and 2 bases from J, with 20 bases in between. CDR3 bases: TGCGCCAGCTTACCCGGGGACTCGCCCCTCACAGATACGCAGTATTTT. It is translated as CASLPGDSPLTDTQYF.

This sequence joins TRBV6-6 and TRBJ2-5, with D possibly matching TRBD1 (5 bases). The CDR3 covers 12 residues. Trimming took off 7 bases at V and 2 bases at J, with 8 bases between the two ends. CDR1 MNHNY and CDR2 SVGAGI come from the germline V gene (reference sequence). The CDR3 loop is CASKAGQETQYF. The CDR3 DNA is TGTGCCAGCAAGGCAGGGCAAGAGACCCAGTACTTC.

The chain joins TRBV11-1 to TRBJ2-7, with a tentative D call TRBD1 (6 bases). The CDR3 has 16 residues. From germline, CDR1 is SGHAT and CDR2 FQDESV (reference sequence). Trimming shortened V by 5 bases and J by 0 bases, and 17 bases separated the two germline ends. The CDR3 protein is CASSPSGHSISYEQYF. The CDR3 DNA follows: TGTGCCAGCAGCCCGTCGGGACACTCCATCTCCTACGAGCAGTACTTC.

The chain employs TRBV19 and TRBJ2-7, with D perhaps TRBD2 (6 bases). Trimming pared 9 bases from V and 2 bases from J, leaving 11 bases between. The CDR3 consists of 12 residues. In germline, CDR1 is LNHDA, CDR2 SQIVND (reference sequence). The chain's CDR3 is CASGTSAYEQYF. In DNA form, the CDR3 reads TGTGCCAGCGGGACTTCCGCCTACGAGCAGTACTTC.

This clone was seen only once. The rearrangement uses TRBV11-2 and TRBJ1-4; a possible D gene is TRBD1 (5 bases). The V end was cut by 5 bases, the J end by 7 bases, with 17 bases between. Germline V gene sequence: CDR1 SGHAT, CDR2 FQNNGV. The CDR3 extends over 15 amino acids. CDR3 residues: CASSKNTLGVEKLFF. The CDR3 DNA sequence: TGTGCCAGCAGCAAAAACACGTTAGGGGTTGAAAAACTGTTTTTT.

This clone was observed once. The V gene is TRBV7-8, the J gene TRBJ1-2, with 7 bases identical to TRBD1. The V gene end was trimmed by 6 bases and the J gene end by 0 bases; junction bases not matched to a gene: 10. The length of the CDR3 is 16 residues. CDR1 and CDR2 (germline): SGHVS, FQNEAQ. CDR3 in DNA: TGTGCCAGCAGAACTCCCCGGGACAGAGCTAACTATGGCTACACCTTC. It is translated as CASRTPRDRANYGYTF. The whole variable domain, filled in from reference TRBV7-8 and TRBJ1-2, reads GAGVSQSPRYKVAKRGQDVALRCDPISGHVSLFWYQQALGQGPEFLTYFQNEAQLDKSGLPSDRFFAERPEGSVSTLKIQRTQQEDSAVYLCASRTPRDRANYGYTFGSGTRLTVV.

The CDR3 nucleotides are TGCAGCGTTGAGCCCGGGACACCGCGCTCCTACAATGAGCAGTTCTTC. Protein sequence: CSVEPGTPRSYNEQFF. The chain combines TRBV29-1 with TRBJ2-1, with TRBD1 as a possible D gene (6 bases). The V end lost 3 bases, the J end lost 0 bases, and 15 bases lay between the germline ends. Per germline, CDR1 SQVTM and CDR2 ANQGSEA. CDR3 length equals 16 residues.

The chain links TRBV27 to TRBJ1-2; no clear D gene. Trimming pared 1 base from V and 2 bases from J, leaving 8 bases between. CDR3 length: 14 residues. Per the germline V gene, CDR1 is MNHEY and CDR2 is SMNVEV (reference sequence). The CDR3 DNA reads TGTGCCAGCAGTTTATACGGCGGAAACTATGGCTACACCTTC. As protein: CASSLYGGNYGYTF.

This clone was seen a few times. The chain uses TRBV11-2 and TRBJ1-2; the D gene is possibly TRBD1 (6 bases). V lost 5 bases and J 6 bases, leaving 16 bases between the germline ends. This CDR3 is built from 14 residues. Germline values: CDR1 SGHAT, CDR2 FQNNGV. The CDR3 here is CASSTRTAANGYTF. CDR3 nucleotide sequence: TGTGCCAGCAGCACTCGGACAGCCGCGAATGGCTACACCTTC.

The chain joins TRBV6-5 to TRBJ1-2, with no clear D. V was cut by 2 bases and J by 0 bases, with 10 bases left in between. Per the germline V gene, CDR1 is MNHEY and CDR2 is SVGAGI. This CDR3 is built from 15 residues. The CDR3 reads CASSYRPGANYGYTF. CDR3 nucleotides: TGTGCCAGCAGTTACAGGCCCGGAGCTAACTATGGCTACACCTTC.

V gene TRBV2 combines with J gene TRBJ2-4, with 7 bases matching TRBD1. The CDR3 length is 15 residues. J gave up 1 base and V 8 bases, and 8 bases lay outside the gene matches. Germline V gene sequence: CDR1 SNHLY, CDR2 FYNNEI. CDR3 protein: CASGRQGEAKNIQYF. CDR3 coding DNA: TGTGCCAGCGGTAGACAGGGAGAGGCCAAAAACATTCAGTACTTC. Filled out from reference TRBV2 and TRBJ2-4, the complete variable domain reads EPEVTQTPSHQVTQMGQEVILRCVPISNHLYFYWYRQILGQKVEFLVSFYNNEISEKSEIFDDQFSVERPDGSNFTLKIRSTKLEDSAMYFCASGRQGEAKNIQYFGAGTRLSVL.

The chain recombines TRBV20-1 with TRBJ2-7; no reliable D call. Trimming pared 3 bases from V and 3 bases from J, leaving 12 bases between. The CDR3 is 13 residues long. Germline CDR1 reads DFQATT; CDR2 reads SNEGSKA (reference sequence). For the CDR3, the DNA is TGCAGTGCTAGTGCGGCAGGATTCTACGAGCAGTACTTC. It encodes CSASAAGFYEQYF.

This clone was seen more than once but under ten times. The chain employs TRBV6-1 and TRBJ1-6; unclear D gene. V lost 3 bases, J lost 0 bases, and 9 bases lay in between. CDR3 length: 16 amino acids. CDR1 MNHNS and CDR2 SASEGT come from the germline V gene. CDR3 residues: CASSDSSSSYNSPLHF. The CDR3 DNA sequence: TGTGCCAGCAGTGATAGCAGCAGCTCCTATAATTCACCCCTCCACTTT.

The gene calls are TRBV5-5 and TRBJ1-5; 7 nucleotides agree with TRBD1. This CDR3 has 15 residues. Germline values: CDR1 SGHKS, CDR2 YYEKEE (reference sequence). With 5 bases clipped from V and 0 bases from J, the junction kept 5 bases outside the gene matches. Here the CDR3 reads CASRHGQDSNQPQHF. CDR3 sequence (DNA): TGTGCCAGCAGACACGGACAGGATAGCAATCAGCCCCAGCATTTT.

V usage is TRBV7-3 and J usage is TRBJ2-5; D uncertain. CDR3 length: 13 residues. The V end lost 0 bases, the J end lost 5 bases, and 7 bases lay between the germline ends. CDR1 is SGHTA, CDR2 FQGTGA, per germline. Here the CDR3 DNA reads TGTGCCAGCAGCTTAACGTATCGGGAGACCCAGTACTTC. Protein: CASSLTYRETQYF.

The gene calls are TRBV5-6 and TRBJ2-3, with a weak D call TRBD2 (6 bases). Per germline, CDR1 SGHDT and CDR2 YYEEEE. V was trimmed by 1 base and J by 14 bases, leaving 14 bases between them. This CDR3 is built from 12 residues. In DNA, the CDR3 is TGTGCCAGCAGCTTGTGGCGGGGTTTCGGGTATTTT. This gives the protein CASSLWRGFGYF.

The V and J genes are TRBV4-2 and TRBJ1-3; D remains unclear. Germline assignment: CDR1 LGHNA and CDR2 YNFKEQ. This CDR3 is built from 16 residues. Trimming stripped 1 base from V and 2 bases from J, with 12 bases between. The DNA for the CDR3 is TGTGCCAGCAGCCAAGTAGTCCCAAGAGCTGGAAACACCATATATTTT. As protein: CASSQVVPRAGNTIYF.

Here the CDR3 DNA reads TGCGCCAGCAGCTCTCGTCCGGTGAACACTGAAGCTTTCTTT. Its protein product is CASSSRPVNTEAFF. This chain uses TRBV5-1 with TRBJ1-1; D is undetermined. Germline V lookup: CDR1 SGHRS, CDR2 YFSETQ. The CDR3 contains 14 residues. Trimming removed 3 bases at V and 0 bases at J, with 9 bases between. The full variable domain, its missing parts supplied by reference TRBV5-1 and TRBJ1-1, is KAGVTQTPRYLIKTRGQQVTLSCSPISGHRSVSWYQQTPGQGLQFLFEYFSETQRNKGNFPGRFSGRQFSNSRSEMNVSTLELGDSALYLCASSSRPVNTEAFFGQGTRLTVV.